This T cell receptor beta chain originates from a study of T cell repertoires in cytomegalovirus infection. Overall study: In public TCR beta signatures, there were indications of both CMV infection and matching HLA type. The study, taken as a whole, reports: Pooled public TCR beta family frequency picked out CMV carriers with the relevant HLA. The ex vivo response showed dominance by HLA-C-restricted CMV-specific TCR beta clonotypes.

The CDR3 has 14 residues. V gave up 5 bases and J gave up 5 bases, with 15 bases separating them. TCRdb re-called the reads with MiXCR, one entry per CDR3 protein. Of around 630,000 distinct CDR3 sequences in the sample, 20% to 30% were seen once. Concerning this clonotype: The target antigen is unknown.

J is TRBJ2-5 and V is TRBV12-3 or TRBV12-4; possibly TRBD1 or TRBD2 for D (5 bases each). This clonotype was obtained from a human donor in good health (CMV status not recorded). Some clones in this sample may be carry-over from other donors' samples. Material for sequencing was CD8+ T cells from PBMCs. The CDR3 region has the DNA TGTGCCAGCAGTCCCTCCCCGGGGCCGGAGACCCAGTACTTC. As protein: CASSPSPGPETQYF.